This T cell receptor (beta chain) appears in the sequencing data of a study of blood T cell repertoires in COVID-19. This CDR3 has 16 amino acids. The V gene's germline CDR1 is GTSNPN and CDR2 SVGIG (reference sequence). Comments on this clone: One end of the junction fails to match germline, which may point to a read error.

Using immunoSEQ multiplex PCR, the repertoire was profiled, and TCRdb retains in-frame clones only, with some absent. In the table there are about 160,000 clones, approximately 80% of which are singletons. Cohorts were assigned according to the clinical history that participants reported. The chain couples TRBV30 to TRBJ2-5, with 7 bases identical to TRBD2. The specimen was PBMCs or T cells enriched from blood (not recorded which). This TCR came from a man in his forties who had recovered from COVID-19. CDR3 loop: CAWSEDGGRGKETQYF. CDR3 coding DNA: TGTGCCTGGAGCGAGGACGGAGGGAGGGGTAAAGAGACTCAGTACTTC.